This T cell receptor beta chain was obtained from a study of blood T cells in healthy people across ages. Findings and limits, study-wide: Across samples, TCR beta diversity tracked strongly with naive T cell percentage. When set beside aged donors, long-lived donors presented more naive CD4+ cells and higher diversity.

A second PCR, run for about 7 to 11 cycles, used a sample-barcoded 5' primer plus a J-beta primer mix. MiXCR, run by TCRdb on the 5' RACE reads, gives a single entry per CDR3 protein. This sample carries 1.5 million to 2 million distinct CDR3 sequences, about 28% of them seen once, and the ten largest clones take more than 6%. In the case of this clonotype: Antigen specificity is unknown.

This CDR3 region has 17 residues. Germline lookup yields CDR1 SGHKS and CDR2 YYEKEE (reference sequence). Trimming at V came to 1 base and at J to 3 bases, leaving 5 bases not matched to a gene. The genes are TRBV5-5 and TRBJ1-6; 9 nucleotides agree with TRBD1. The receptor's source is a woman in her 30s in good health. The sample was blood. DNA for the CDR3: TGTGCCAGCAGCTTGAAGACAGGGGGAATCTATAATTCACCCCTCCACTTT. Its protein product is CASSLKTGGIYNSPLHF.